Presented here are 28 T cell receptor beta chains from one specimen sequenced in a study of blood T cell repertoires in COVID-19. TCRdb's table, derived via immunoSEQ multiplex PCR, lists solely in-frame clones and lacks some. The repertoire holds around 150,000 clones, with roughly 90% as singletons. Sequencing was done on a sample of peripheral blood. The origin of the receptors is a man aged 55-75 years with active or convalescent COVID-19.

The chain joins TRBV28 to TRBJ1-2; 10 bases line up with TRBD1. From germline, CDR1 is MDHEN and CDR2 SYDVKM. Losses at the gene ends were 5 bases for V and 0 bases for J; bases not matched to a gene: 6. This CDR3 contains 16 residues. Written as DNA, the CDR3 is TGTGCCAGCAGTGCGACAGGGGGCTCTTCTAACTATGGCTACACCTTC. This gives the protein CASSATGGSSNYGYTF.

V is TRBV18 and J is TRBJ1-1; no clear D gene. Trimming left V 3 bases short and J 1 base short, with 9 bases between. The CDR3 length is 14 residues. Germline V gene sequence: CDR1 KGHSH, CDR2 LQKENI. Here the CDR3 DNA reads TGTGCCAGCTCACCCCGGGATTGGAACACTGAAGCTTTCTTT. Its translation: CASSPRDWNTEAFF.

This clone was seen a handful of times. The V call is TRBV18, the J call TRBJ2-7; D call uncertain. Germline CDR1 and CDR2: KGHSH and LQKENI. The CDR3 totals 14 residues. Trimming pared 2 bases from V and 3 bases from J, leaving 11 bases between. CDR3 coding DNA: TGTGCCAGCTCACCAACCCAGGAAAGCTACGAGCAGTACTTC. Its translation is CASSPTQESYEQYF. Combining the CDR3 with reference TRBV18 and TRBJ2-7 gives the whole variable domain NAGVMQNPRHLVRRRGQEARLRCSPMKGHSHVYWYRQLPEEGLKFMVYLQKENIIDESGMPKERFSAEFPKEGPSILRIQQVVRGDSAAYFCASSPTQESYEQYFGPGTRLTVT.

The chain couples TRBV4-1 to TRBJ1-1; 7 bases agree with TRBD1. Germline V gives CDR1 MGHRA, CDR2 YSYEKL. The CDR3 totals 14 residues. V shed 0 bases, J shed 4 bases, and the junction held 2 bases outside the gene matches. The CDR3 DNA is TGCGCCAGCAGCCAAGAGGGACAGATCACTGAAGCTTTCTTT. It translates to CASSQEGQITEAFF.

The CDR3 sequence is CASSTPRFGNQETQYF. CDR3 coding DNA: TGTGCCAGTAGTACCCCGCGTTTCGGGAACCAAGAGACCCAGTACTTC. This chain links TRBV19 with TRBJ2-5; possible D gene TRBD2, 5 bases. The CDR3 contains 16 residues. Trimming cost V 4 bases and J 0 bases, with 15 bases left between them. CDR1 is LNHDA and CDR2 is SQIVND in the germline V gene (reference sequence).

The CDR3 here is CASSLARATYEQYF. CDR3 sequence (DNA): TGTGCCAGCAGTTTAGCCAGGGCTACCTACGAGCAGTACTTC. The chain carries TRBV27 and TRBJ2-7, with a weak D call TRBD1 (5 bases). Trimming removed 2 bases at V and 2 bases at J, with 10 bases between. Germline V gene lookup returns CDR1 MNHEY and CDR2 SMNVEV (reference sequence). The CDR3 extends over 14 amino acids.

This clone was seen a single time. CDR3 protein: CASSEGYSSYEQYF. The CDR3 nucleotides are TGTGCCAGCAGTGAAGGTTACAGTTCCTACGAGCAGTACTTC. The chain couples TRBV6-1 to TRBJ2-7; unclear D gene. In germline, CDR1 is MNHNS, CDR2 SASEGT. The CDR3 length is 14 residues. With 1 base removed from V and 1 base from J, the gap between germline ends came to 8 bases.

In this sample, this clone turned up a few times. The J gene is TRBJ2-7, the V gene TRBV9, with a tentative D call TRBD2 (6 bases). Trimming stripped 3 bases from V and 3 bases from J, with 16 bases between. The CDR3 consists of 15 residues. CDR1 SGDLS and CDR2 YYNGEE come from the germline V gene. The CDR3 spells CASSAGPRLDYEQYF. CDR3 coding DNA: TGTGCCAGCAGCGCCGGGCCCCGACTAGACTACGAGCAGTACTTC.

V usage is TRBV5-1 and J usage is TRBJ2-2; 12 bases fit TRBD1. Germline V gene sequence: CDR1 SGHRS, CDR2 YFSETQ. The CDR3 is 15 residues long. The junction had 5 bases not matched to a gene; V was cut back by 2 bases and J by 9 bases. The CDR3 here is CASSLRGQGARELFF. CDR3 nucleotide sequence: TGCGCCAGCAGCTTAAGGGGACAGGGGGCCCGGGAGCTGTTTTTT. The variable domain in full, with the rest retrieved from reference TRBV5-1 and TRBJ2-2, is KAGVTQTPRYLIKTRGQQVTLSCSPISGHRSVSWYQQTPGQGLQFLFEYFSETQRNKGNFPGRFSGRQFSNSRSEMNVSTLELGDSALYLCASSLRGQGARELFFGEGSRLTVL.

The chain employs TRBV6-1 and TRBJ1-1, with D tentatively TRBD1 (5 bases). From germline, CDR1 is MNHNS and CDR2 SASEGT. The CDR3 consists of 16 residues. V shed 4 bases and J shed 1 base, with 16 bases lying between them. DNA for the CDR3: TGTGCCAGCAGTGCCTGGGGCACTCGGAGGAACACTGAAGCTTTCTTT. Amino acid sequence: CASSAWGTRRNTEAFF.

V is TRBV7-8 and J is TRBJ1-1; 7 nucleotides agree with TRBD1. There are 14 residues in the CDR3. Trimming at V came to 2 bases and at J to 9 bases, leaving 9 bases not matched to a gene. Germline CDR1 and CDR2: SGHVS and FQNEAQ. CDR3 nucleotide sequence: TGTGCCAGCAGCTTACCCTCGTACAGGGGTAAAGCTTTCTTT. Residues: CASSLPSYRGKAFF.

The chain combines TRBV5-1 with TRBJ2-2; TRBD1 aligns across 9 bases. Germline CDR1 SGHRS, CDR2 YFSETQ. With V trimmed by 4 bases and J by 4 bases, 2 bases remained unmatched. The length of the CDR3 is 14 residues. CDR3 nucleotides: TGCGCCAGCAGCCAGGGACAGGGCACCGGGGAGCTGTTTTTT. Protein sequence: CASSQGQGTGELFF.

This chain connects TRBV10-3 to TRBJ1-1, with 12 bases aligning to TRBD1. CDR3 size: 16 residues. Germline V gives CDR1 ENHRY, CDR2 SYGVKD. Trimming at V came to 4 bases and at J to 0 bases, leaving 3 bases not matched to a gene. The CDR3 DNA reads as TGTGCCATCAGTGGGGACAGGGGGCAAATGAACACTGAAGCTTTCTTT. This codes for CAISGDRGQMNTEAFF.

The rearrangement links TRBV10-3 to TRBJ1-2, with 8 bases fitting TRBD1. The CDR3 length is 15 residues. Trimming cost V 6 bases and J 2 bases; bases outside gene matches: 8. Germline CDR1 ENHRY, CDR2 SYGVKD. The DNA for the CDR3 is TGTGCCATCAGAGGACCGGGACAGGTGAACTATGGCTACACCTTC. It codes for CAIRGPGQVNYGYTF.

This clone was seen a single time. The chain links TRBV20-1 to TRBJ2-6; D not certain. Germline V gene lookup returns CDR1 DFQATT and CDR2 SNEGSKA (reference sequence). The CDR3 sequence is 16 residues long. Between the trimmed V and J ends, which lost 3 bases and 4 bases, there was a span of 16 bases. The CDR3: CSASLMMAAGANVLTF. The DNA of the CDR3 is TGCAGTGCTAGTTTGATGATGGCGGCAGGGGCCAACGTCCTGACTTTC.

J is TRBJ1-6 and V is TRBV6-1; 9 nucleotides match TRBD1. The CDR3 spans 17 residues. The V gene end was trimmed by 4 bases and the J gene end by 7 bases; junction bases not matched to a gene: 11. Germline V gene data show CDR1 as MNHNS and CDR2 as SASEGT. The CDR3 DNA reads as TGTGCCAGCAGTGCCCTTACACAGGGGGCGAGGAATTCACCCCTCCACTTT. It is translated as CASSALTQGARNSPLHF.

The chain links TRBV19 to TRBJ2-3; TRBD2 matches at 10 bases. CDR1 LNHDA and CDR2 SQIVND come from the germline V gene (reference sequence). V dropped 3 bases and J dropped 4; count of bases not matched to a gene: 4. The CDR3 totals 15 residues. The CDR3 spells CASSIVTSGSDTQYF. In nucleotides, the CDR3 is TGTGCCAGTAGTATTGTGACTAGCGGGTCAGATACGCAGTATTTT.

The genes are TRBV6-5 and TRBJ2-3; tentatively, D is TRBD1 (6 bases). CDR3 size: 13 residues. Germline lookup yields CDR1 MNHEY and CDR2 SVGAGI. V lost 2 bases to trimming and J lost 4 bases, with 7 bases between them. CDR3 nucleotides: TGTGCCAGCAGTTACAGGGGGTCAGATACGCAGTATTTT. As protein: CASSYRGSDTQYF.

This clone was detected once. The rearrangement links TRBV5-1 to TRBJ2-5, with TRBD1 matching 8 bases. V was pared by 3 bases and J by 1 base, with 14 bases of the junction left unmatched. Germline V gives CDR1 SGHRS, CDR2 YFSETQ. The CDR3 has 18 amino acids. For the CDR3, the DNA is TGCGCCAGCAGCTCAGGGACAGGCTATTATGACCCCCAAGAGACCCAGTACTTC. As protein: CASSSGTGYYDPQETQYF.

The chain carries TRBV19 and TRBJ1-1, with D possibly matching TRBD1 (5 bases). Trimming removed 4 bases from V and 10 bases from J, with 13 bases in between. Germline CDR1 and CDR2: LNHDA and SQIVND (reference sequence). This CDR3 is 12 amino acids long. The CDR3 reads CASSTHGGSAFF. CDR3 in DNA: TGTGCCAGTAGTACCCACGGGGGATCAGCTTTCTTT.

This chain connects TRBV5-1 to TRBJ1-3, with TRBD1 matching over 8 bases. CDR1 is SGHRS and CDR2 is YFSETQ in the germline V gene. Losses at the gene ends were 4 bases for V and 2 bases for J; bases not matched to a gene: 11. The CDR3 is 17 residues long. CDR3 nucleotides: TGCGCCAGCAGCCTCGGACAGGGAAGGTTCGCTGGAAACACCATATATTTT. This gives the protein CASSLGQGRFAGNTIYF.

The chain has TRBV7-9 and TRBJ2-5; D perhaps matches TRBD2 (6 bases). The CDR3 is 15 amino acids. Germline CDR1 and CDR2: SEHNR and FQNEAQ (reference sequence). Trimming pared 7 bases from V and 4 bases from J, leaving 19 bases between. In DNA form, the CDR3 reads TGTGCCAGCACGAAGGGGACTGCAAGTGGAGAGACCCAGTACTTC. Amino acids: CASTKGTASGETQYF. The full variable domain, its missing parts supplied by reference TRBV7-9 and TRBJ2-5, is DTGVSQNPRHKITKRGQNVTFRCDPISEHNRLYWYRQTLGQGPEFLTYFQNEAQLEKSRLLSDRFSAERPKGSFSTLEIQRTEQGDSAMYLCASTKGTASGETQYFGPGTRLLVL.

This chain joins TRBV2 and TRBJ2-2; D ambiguous. This CDR3 is 17 amino acids long. Germline CDR1 is SNHLY and CDR2 is FYNNEI. Trimming shortened V by 7 bases and J by 5 bases, and 23 bases separated the two germline ends. The CDR3 is CASIMQRTTFETGELFF. In nucleotides, the CDR3 is TGTGCCAGCATAATGCAACGTACAACATTCGAAACCGGGGAGCTGTTTTTT.

The V call is TRBV2, the J call TRBJ1-6; D call uncertain. Trimming shortened V by 5 bases and J by 7 bases, and 15 bases separated the two germline ends. The CDR3 sequence is 15 residues long. Per germline, CDR1 SNHLY and CDR2 FYNNEI. The CDR3 nucleotides are TGTGCCAGCAGTTCCTCGGGGATCGGGAATTCACCCCTCCACTTT. Residues: CASSSSGIGNSPLHF.

The V and J genes are TRBV3-1 (or the pseudogene TRBV3-2) and TRBJ2-7, with 9 bases fitting TRBD2. Trimming cost V 5 bases and J 2 bases; bases outside gene matches: 10. CDR3 length: 16 amino acids. Germline V lookup: CDR1 LGHDT, CDR2 YNNKEL (reference sequence). The CDR3 sequence is CASSDPGSGRTYEQYF. DNA of the CDR3: TGTGCCAGCAGCGACCCCGGGAGCGGGAGGACCTACGAGCAGTACTTC.

The chain employs TRBV7-6 and TRBJ2-3; 13 nucleotides line up with TRBD2. The CDR3 extends over 17 amino acids. After removal of 1 base from V and 2 bases from J, the junction contained 3 bases not matched to a gene. Germline V gene lookup returns CDR1 SGHVS and CDR2 FNYEAQ. CDR3 DNA: TGTGCCAGCAGCTTAGGGACTAGCGGGGGACACACAGATACGCAGTATTTT. Its translation is CASSLGTSGGHTDTQYF.

The chain recombines TRBV24-1 with TRBJ2-1; possibly TRBD2 for D (5 bases). Germline assignment: CDR1 KGHDR and CDR2 SFDVKD. The CDR3 has 15 residues. With 2 bases removed from V and 7 bases from J, the gap between germline ends came to 14 bases. The CDR3 nucleotides read TGTGCCACCAGTGATTCTGAGCGGCACCCTAATGAGCAGTTCTTC. As protein: CATSDSERHPNEQFF.

The V and J genes are TRBV6-5 and TRBJ2-5; D perhaps matches TRBD1 (6 bases). This CDR3 comprises 13 residues. With 6 bases removed from V and 5 bases from J, the gap between germline ends came to 13 bases. CDR1 is MNHEY and CDR2 is SVGAGI in the germline V gene. The CDR3 protein is CASSRTVFETQYF. Here the CDR3 DNA reads TGTGCCAGCAGCAGGACAGTATTTGAGACCCAGTACTTC.